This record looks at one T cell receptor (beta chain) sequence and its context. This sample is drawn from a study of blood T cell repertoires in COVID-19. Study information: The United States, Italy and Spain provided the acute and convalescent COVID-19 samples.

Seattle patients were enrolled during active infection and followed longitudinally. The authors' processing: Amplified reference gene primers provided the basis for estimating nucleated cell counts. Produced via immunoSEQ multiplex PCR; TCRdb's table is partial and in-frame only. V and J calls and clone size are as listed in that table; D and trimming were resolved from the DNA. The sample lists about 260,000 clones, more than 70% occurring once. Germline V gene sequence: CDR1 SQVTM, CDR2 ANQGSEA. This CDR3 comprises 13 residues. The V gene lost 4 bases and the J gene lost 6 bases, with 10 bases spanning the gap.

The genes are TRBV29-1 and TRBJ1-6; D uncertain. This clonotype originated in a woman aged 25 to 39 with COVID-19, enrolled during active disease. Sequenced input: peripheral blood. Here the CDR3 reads CSVAVEINSPLHF. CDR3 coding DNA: TGCAGCGTTGCCGTGGAGATTAATTCACCCCTCCACTTT.